This T cell receptor beta chain was sequenced in a study of cytomegalovirus exposure and HLA in healthy donors. Whole-study context: Ancestry clustering placed around four fifths of 300 to 400 genotyped donors in the Caucasian-associated cluster. Broader study findings: A link between a missense DCLRE1C variant and TCR beta V- and J-gene trimming emerged from a later analysis. Accounts indicate the classifier identified cytomegalovirus status with strong specificity and sensitivity. Later analysis showed TCR association rates varying by HLA locus, highest for DRB1 and lowest for HLA-C.

13 Jbeta primers and 60 Vbeta primers were used for the PCR. Assay: immunoSEQ multiplex PCR; the TCRdb copy retains only in-frame clones and omits some. The table has some 120,000 clones, roughly 9% seen once; the top ten hold less than 4%. This CDR3 is built from 15 residues. Germline V gives CDR1 SEHNR, CDR2 FQNEAQ (reference sequence). V was shortened by 5 bases and J by 0 bases, with 13 bases between the two germline ends. With respect to this clone: Antigen unknown.

Sequencing was performed on PBMCs. The gene calls are TRBV7-9 and TRBJ1-1, with D maybe TRBD1 (6 bases). The TCR comes from a man aged 30 to 45 in good health and CMV-seronegative. The CDR3: CASSVDGQMNTEAFF. The CDR3 DNA reads TGTGCCAGCAGCGTAGACGGACAGATGAACACTGAAGCTTTCTTT.